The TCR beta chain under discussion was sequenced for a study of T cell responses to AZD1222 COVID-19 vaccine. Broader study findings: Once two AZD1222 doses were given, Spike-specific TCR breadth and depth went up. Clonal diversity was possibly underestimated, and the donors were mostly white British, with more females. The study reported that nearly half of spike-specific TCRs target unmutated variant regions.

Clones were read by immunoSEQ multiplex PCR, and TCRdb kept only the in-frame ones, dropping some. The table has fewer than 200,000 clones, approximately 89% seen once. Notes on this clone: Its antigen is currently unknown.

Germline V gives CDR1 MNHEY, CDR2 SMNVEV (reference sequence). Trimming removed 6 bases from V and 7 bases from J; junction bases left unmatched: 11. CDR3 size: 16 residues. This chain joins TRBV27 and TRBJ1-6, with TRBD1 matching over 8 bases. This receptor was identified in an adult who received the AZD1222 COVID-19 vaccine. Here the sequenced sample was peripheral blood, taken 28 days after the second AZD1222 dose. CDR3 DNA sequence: TGTGCCAGCAGCCCGACAGGGGTTCAAGGGAATTCACCCCTCCACTTT. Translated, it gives CASSPTGVQGNSPLHF.